Below are 27 T cell receptor beta chains sequenced from a single sample in a study of PD-1 blockade in classical Hodgkin lymphoma. The data were produced by immunoSEQ multiplex PCR, yet TCRdb's version contains in-frame clones alone and is incomplete. This sample carries more than 140,000 clones, about 78% of them seen once, and the ten largest clones take 7% to 9.5%. With no exception, relapse followed autologous stem cell transplantation in all patients, and brentuximab vedotin exposure varied. The specimen comprised peripheral blood mononuclear cells (PBMCs), sampled before the second cycle of nivolumab. The receptors come from a human donor with classical Hodgkin lymphoma.

The gene calls are TRBV27 and TRBJ2-3; D may be TRBD1 or TRBD2 (5 bases each). This CDR3 region has 14 residues. V was trimmed by 4 bases and J by 0 bases, leaving 8 bases between them. Looked up from germline, CDR1 is MNHEY and CDR2 is SMNVEV (reference sequence). This CDR3 is CASSSRDSTDTQYF. DNA of the CDR3: TGTGCCAGCAGTTCCCGGGACAGCACAGATACGCAGTATTTT.

The rearrangement uses TRBV18 and TRBJ1-2; D gene ambiguous. This CDR3 has 16 amino acids. Trimming shortened V by 1 base and J by 4 bases, and 16 bases separated the two germline ends. The V gene's germline CDR1 is KGHSH and CDR2 LQKENI. The CDR3: CASSPRLDQGGYGYTF. CDR3 bases: TGTGCCAGCTCACCACGACTCGACCAAGGTGGCTATGGCTACACCTTC.

This clone was detected only once. This sequence joins TRBV25-1 and TRBJ1-2; D is unresolved. With 2 bases removed from V and 2 bases from J, the gap between germline ends came to 6 bases. This CDR3 is built from 13 residues. The germline CDR1 and CDR2 sequences are MGHDK and SYGVNS. The CDR3 loop is CASSEAANYGYTF. The CDR3 region has the DNA TGTGCCAGCAGTGAAGCAGCCAACTATGGCTACACCTTC.

The rearrangement uses TRBV18 and TRBJ2-1, with 10 bases aligning to TRBD2. The V and J ends lost 3 bases and 5 bases, in that order; junction bases with no gene match: 4. This CDR3 comprises 15 residues. Germline CDR1 reads KGHSH; CDR2 reads LQKENI. The CDR3 loop reads CASSPGLAGDNEQFF. Written as DNA, the CDR3 is TGTGCCAGCTCACCGGGGCTAGCGGGAGACAATGAGCAGTTCTTC.

This chain uses TRBV2 with TRBJ2-7, with D possibly matching TRBD1 (5 bases). The V gene lost 1 base and the J gene lost 5 bases, with 9 bases spanning the gap. The CDR3 covers 13 residues. Germline V gene lookup returns CDR1 SNHLY and CDR2 FYNNEI. The CDR3, as DNA: TGTGCCAGCAGTGAAGAGGGGTTCCACGAGCAGTACTTC. As protein: CASSEEGFHEQYF.

This clone was seen only a few times. The rearrangement links TRBV18 to TRBJ1-5; no reliable D call. V lost 5 bases and J 3 bases, leaving 5 bases between the germline ends. CDR3 size: 12 residues. The germline V gene has CDR1 KGHSH and CDR2 LQKENI. The CDR3 DNA is TGTGCCAGCTCAAGACCCAATCAGCCCCAGCATTTT. Protein: CASSRPNQPQHF. The complete variable domain, with remaining parts taken from reference TRBV18 and TRBJ1-5, reads NAGVMQNPRHLVRRRGQEARLRCSPMKGHSHVYWYRQLPEEGLKFMVYLQKENIIDESGMPKERFSAEFPKEGPSILRIQQVVRGDSAAYFCASSRPNQPQHFGDGTRLSIL.

The chain couples TRBV10-3 to TRBJ2-2, with D perhaps TRBD1 (6 bases). Germline CDR1 is ENHRY and CDR2 is SYGVKD. The CDR3 contains 15 residues. V dropped 5 bases and J dropped 0 bases, with 10 bases sitting between them. The CDR3 region has the DNA TGTGCCATCAGTTGGACAGCCGCGAACACCGGGGAGCTGTTTTTT. Translated: CAISWTAANTGELFF.

The chain combines TRBV7-9 with TRBJ1-1, with D perhaps matching TRBD1 (6 bases). The V gene's germline CDR1 is SEHNR and CDR2 FQNEAQ (reference sequence). Trimming stripped 3 bases from V and 1 base from J, with 9 bases between. CDR3 length: 14 residues. CDR3 nucleotides: TGTGCCAGCAGCTTTCAAGGGGGGAACACTGAAGCTTTCTTT. Protein product: CASSFQGGNTEAFF.

This chain joins TRBV15 and TRBJ2-7; 10 positions match TRBD2. Trimming cost V 6 bases and J 3 bases; bases outside gene matches: 2. Per germline, CDR1 LNHNV and CDR2 YYDKDF (reference sequence). This CDR3 spans 13 amino acids. CDR3 amino acids: CATRLAGGYEQYF. The CDR3 DNA reads TGTGCCACCAGGTTAGCGGGAGGCTACGAGCAGTACTTC.

The chain combines TRBV6-6 with TRBJ2-7; D unresolved. This CDR3 comprises 15 residues. The germline gives CDR1 MNHNY, CDR2 SVGAGI (reference sequence). V was pared by 2 bases and J by 2 bases, with 13 bases between. The CDR3 is CASSYASWSAYEQYF. CDR3 DNA: TGTGCCAGCAGTTACGCCTCATGGTCTGCCTACGAGCAGTACTTC.

This chain's CDR3 is CASSIITGGYNEQFF. In DNA form, the CDR3 reads TGTGCCAGTAGTATTATAACGGGAGGGTACAATGAGCAGTTCTTC. The V gene is TRBV19, the J gene TRBJ2-1; 8 positions match TRBD2. The germline gives CDR1 LNHDA, CDR2 SQIVND (reference sequence). The CDR3 is made up of 15 amino acids. With 3 bases clipped from V and 4 bases from J, the junction kept 5 bases outside the gene matches.

DNA of the CDR3: TGTGCCAGCAGCACCGAACCCGGGAGCTACGAGCAGTACTTC. Encoded protein: CASSTEPGSYEQYF. The chain recombines TRBV5-4 with TRBJ2-7, with TRBD2 as a possible D gene (6 bases). This CDR3 is built from 14 residues. V was clipped by 4 bases and J by 3 bases, with 14 bases between them. Looked up from germline, CDR1 is SGHNT and CDR2 is YYREEE (reference sequence).

V and J are TRBV2 and TRBJ1-6; 10 positions agree with TRBD1. The J segment lost 7 bases and the V segment lost 6 bases, leaving 3 bases of the junction unmatched. CDR1 is SNHLY and CDR2 is FYNNEI in the germline V gene. This CDR3 has 14 amino acids. CDR3 protein: CASRTDRGNSPLHF. As DNA, the CDR3 is TGTGCCAGCAGGACGGACAGGGGGAATTCACCCCTCCACTTT.

The chain uses TRBV15 and TRBJ2-1; 8 nucleotides match TRBD1. Germline V gene sequence: CDR1 LNHNV, CDR2 YYDKDF (reference sequence). The CDR3 spans 16 residues. J gave up 4 bases and V 2 bases, and 7 bases lay outside the gene matches. The CDR3 reads CATSRKPGQVYNEQFF. CDR3 nucleotide sequence: TGTGCCACCAGCAGAAAACCGGGACAGGTTTACAATGAGCAGTTCTTC. Using reference TRBV15 and TRBJ2-1 for the parts outside the CDR3, the full variable domain is DAMVIQNPRYQVTQFGKPVTLSCSQTLNHNVMYWYQQKSSQAPKLLFHYYDKDFNNEADTPDNFQSRRPNTSFCFLDIRSPGLGDTAMYLCATSRKPGQVYNEQFFGPGTRLTVL.

The rearrangement links TRBV10-3 to TRBJ1-1, with 10 bases fitting TRBD1. J gave up 4 bases and V 10 bases, and 9 bases lay outside the gene matches. The CDR3 consists of 14 residues. Per germline, CDR1 ENHRY and CDR2 SYGVKD. CDR3 residues: CATSGTGVGTEAFF. The CDR3 region has the DNA TGTGCCACCTCCGGGACAGGGGTGGGCACTGAAGCTTTCTTT.

The chain has TRBV27 and TRBJ1-1; 7 bases align to TRBD1. The germline gives CDR1 MNHEY, CDR2 SMNVEV (reference sequence). Germline trimming cut 6 bases from V and 5 bases from J; bases unmatched to any gene: 3. CDR3 size: 12 residues. As DNA, the CDR3 is TGTGCCAGCAGAAAGGGACAGACTGAAGCTTTCTTT. It is translated as CASRKGQTEAFF.

The chain recombines TRBV9 with TRBJ2-7; 7 bases agree with TRBD1. Germline trimming cut 4 bases from V and 3 bases from J; bases unmatched to any gene: 7. Germline lookup yields CDR1 SGDLS and CDR2 YYNGEE. The CDR3 covers 14 residues. CDR3 sequence: CASSPSQGVYEQYF. CDR3 bases: TGTGCCAGCAGCCCGAGTCAGGGGGTCTACGAGCAGTACTTC.

V and J are TRBV19 and TRBJ2-1; tentative D call: TRBD2 (5 bases). Trimming cost V 5 bases and J 1 base, with 12 bases left between them. Looked up from germline, CDR1 is LNHDA and CDR2 is SQIVND (reference sequence). CDR3 length: 15 residues. As DNA, the CDR3 is TGTGCCAGTAGTTCAAGTCGAGGGTCCTACAATGAGCAGTTCTTC. This encodes CASSSSRGSYNEQFF.

This clone came up many times. In nucleotides, the CDR3 is TGTGCCAGCAGGTATACCTCAGGGGGCCTATCCTACGAGCAGTACTTC. Translating gives CASRYTSGGLSYEQYF. The V gene is TRBV5-6, the J gene TRBJ2-7; 8 nucleotides line up with TRBD1. V was pared by 5 bases and J by 1 base, with 11 bases of the junction left unmatched. The CDR3 runs to 16 residues. The germline V gene has CDR1 SGHDT and CDR2 YYEEEE.

The chain links TRBV7-9 to TRBJ2-7; D might be TRBD1 (5 bases). Between the trimmed V and J ends, which lost 2 bases and 3 bases, there was a span of 8 bases. CDR3 length: 13 residues. Per germline, CDR1 SEHNR and CDR2 FQNEAQ (reference sequence). The CDR3 region has the DNA TGTGCCAGCAGCTTAATACAGGACTACGAGCAGTACTTC. Amino acids: CASSLIQDYEQYF. Complete variable domain (other parts from reference TRBV7-9 and TRBJ2-7): DTGVSQNPRHKITKRGQNVTFRCDPISEHNRLYWYRQTLGQGPEFLTYFQNEAQLEKSRLLSDRFSAERPKGSFSTLEIQRTEQGDSAMYLCASSLIQDYEQYFGPGTRLTVT.

V is TRBV5-6 and J is TRBJ1-6; D is uncertain. Trimming stripped 0 bases from V and 8 bases from J, with 9 bases between. Germline lookup yields CDR1 SGHDT and CDR2 YYEEEE. The CDR3 consists of 14 residues. Written as DNA, the CDR3 is TGTGCCAGCAGCTTGGCCGCATTGGATTCACCCCTCCACTTT. Encoded protein: CASSLAALDSPLHF.

The V and J genes are TRBV7-9 and TRBJ2-1, with 7 bases identical to TRBD2. This CDR3 spans 14 amino acids. Germline V gene data show CDR1 as SEHNR and CDR2 as FQNEAQ (reference sequence). Losses at the gene ends were 3 bases for V and 8 bases for J; bases not matched to a gene: 7. CDR3 nucleotides: TGTGCCAGCAGCTTTGAAGCGGGGTTTGATGAGCAGTTCTTC. Its protein product is CASSFEAGFDEQFF.

The chain employs TRBV11-2 and TRBJ2-7; D is undetermined. From germline, CDR1 is SGHAT and CDR2 FQNNGV. The CDR3 spans 14 residues. Trimming removed 1 base from V and 6 bases from J, with 13 bases in between. The CDR3, as DNA: TGTGCCAGCAGCTTAGGGGCAGGAACTACCGAGCAGTACTTC. This codes for CASSLGAGTTEQYF.

The J gene is TRBJ1-4, the V gene TRBV4-3; maybe TRBD1 (6 bases). Trimming shortened V by 1 base and J by 0 bases, and 12 bases separated the two germline ends. Germline V CDR1 and CDR2: LGHNA, YSLEER. CDR3 length equals 17 residues. CDR3 bases: TGCGCCAGCAGCCAAGGGACAGCCCGGTCAACTAATGAAAAACTGTTTTTT. Its translation is CASSQGTARSTNEKLFF.

This chain uses TRBV10-3 with TRBJ1-1; D gene uncertain. Looked up from germline, CDR1 is ENHRY and CDR2 is SYGVKD. This CDR3 contains 13 residues. With 4 bases removed from V and 0 bases from J, the gap between germline ends came to 6 bases. The CDR3 protein is CAISGPVNTEAFF. CDR3 DNA sequence: TGTGCCATCAGTGGACCAGTGAACACTGAAGCTTTCTTT.

This chain uses TRBV4-1 with TRBJ2-7; D gene unclear. CDR3 length equals 13 residues. Germline CDR1 MGHRA, CDR2 YSYEKL. V was cut by 4 bases and J by 3 bases, with 10 bases left in between. The chain's CDR3 is CASSPGWGYEQYF. The CDR3 coding sequence is TGCGCCAGCAGCCCCGGTTGGGGCTACGAGCAGTACTTC.

The chain employs TRBV5-1 and TRBJ2-5; D may be TRBD1 (8 bases). The CDR3 contains 16 residues. Per the germline V gene, CDR1 is SGHRS and CDR2 is YFSETQ. V was shortened by 3 bases and J by 1 base, with 16 bases between the two germline ends. The chain's CDR3 is CASSWWTGTTQETQYF. The CDR3 DNA is TGCGCCAGCAGCTGGTGGACAGGGACTACCCAAGAGACCCAGTACTTC.